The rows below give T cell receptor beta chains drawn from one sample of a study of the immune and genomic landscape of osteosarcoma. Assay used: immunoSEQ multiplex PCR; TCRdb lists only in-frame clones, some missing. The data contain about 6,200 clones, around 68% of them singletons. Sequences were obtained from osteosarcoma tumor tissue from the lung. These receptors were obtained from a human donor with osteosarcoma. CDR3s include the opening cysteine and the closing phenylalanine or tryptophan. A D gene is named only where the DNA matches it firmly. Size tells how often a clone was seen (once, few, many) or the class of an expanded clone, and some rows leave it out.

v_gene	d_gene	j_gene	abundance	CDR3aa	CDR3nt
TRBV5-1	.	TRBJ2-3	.	CASSYVHWGTDTQYF	TGCGCCAGCAGCTATGTCCATTGGGGCACAGATACGCAGTATTTT
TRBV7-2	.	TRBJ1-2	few	CASSLYQDEDGYTF	TGTGCCAGCAGCTTATATCAGGATGAGGATGGCTACACCTTC
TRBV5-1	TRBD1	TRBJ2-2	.	CASSLGGQGARTGELFF	TGCGCCAGCAGCTTGGGTGGACAGGGGGCCCGTACCGGGGAGCTGTTTTTT
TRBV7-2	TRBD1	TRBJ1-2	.	CASSTYQGDYTF	TGTGCCAGCAGCACGTACCAGGGGGACTACACCTTC
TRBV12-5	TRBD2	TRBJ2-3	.	CASGLAGPDTQYF	TGTGCTAGCGGACTAGCGGGGCCAGATACGCAGTATTTT
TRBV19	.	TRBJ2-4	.	CASSIGEAKNIQYF	TGTGCCAGTAGTATCGGAGAAGCCAAAAACATTCAGTACTTC
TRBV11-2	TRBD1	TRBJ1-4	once	CASSPGGTGVDYEKLFF	TGTGCCAGCAGCCCAGGGGGGACAGGGGTTGATTATGAAAAACTGTTTTTT
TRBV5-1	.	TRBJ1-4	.	CASSLDAGRGNEKLFF	TGCGCCAGCAGCTTGGACGCGGGACGGGGTAATGAAAAACTGTTTTTT
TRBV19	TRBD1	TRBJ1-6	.	CASSKQGEESPLHF	TGTGCCAGTAGTAAACAGGGGGAAGAATCACCCCTCCACTTT
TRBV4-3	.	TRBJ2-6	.	CASSQEGVGGANVLTF	TGCGCCAGCAGCCAAGAAGGAGTAGGAGGGGCCAACGTCCTGACTTTC
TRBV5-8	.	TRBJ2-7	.	CTSSFQVGEQYF	TGTACCAGCAGCTTTCAGGTCGGCGAGCAGTACTTC